The clone carrying this T cell receptor beta chain was detected a few times. Its antigen is unidentified. This same CDR3 is encoded by further DNA sequences in the sample. The data belong to a study of beta chain features in type 1 diabetes. Broader study findings: It was not settled here whether HLA type affects TCRB rearrangement.

Expressed TCRB transcripts were sequenced because the isolated RNA had all been reverse transcribed beforehand. TCRdb's table, derived via immunoSEQ multiplex PCR, lists solely in-frame clones and lacks some. The sample gives fewer than 900,000 clones, about a sixth of which show up once; about 0.02% is in the top ten. V lost 6 bases, J lost 3 bases, and 9 bases lay in between. Germline V gene data show CDR1 as MDHEN and CDR2 as SYDVKM. This CDR3 region has 12 residues. The sequence came from a woman aged 18-29 years in good health. The sample taken for sequencing was naive CD4+ T cells from blood. This rearrangement joins TRBV28 to TRBJ2-7; D remains unclear. This CDR3 reads CASSLVLYEQYF. CDR3 nucleotides: TGTGCCAGCAGCCTCGTCCTCTACGAGCAGTACTTC.